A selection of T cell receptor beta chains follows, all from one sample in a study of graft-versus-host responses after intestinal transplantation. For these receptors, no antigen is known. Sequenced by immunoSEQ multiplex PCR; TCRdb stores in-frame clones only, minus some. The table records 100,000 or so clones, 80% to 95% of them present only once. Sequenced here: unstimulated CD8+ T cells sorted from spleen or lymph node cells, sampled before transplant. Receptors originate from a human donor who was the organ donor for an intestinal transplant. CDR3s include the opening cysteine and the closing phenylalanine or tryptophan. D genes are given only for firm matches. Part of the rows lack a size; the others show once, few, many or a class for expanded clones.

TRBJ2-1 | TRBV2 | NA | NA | CASKKPSNEQFF | TGTGCCAGCAAGAAGCCATCCAATGAGCAGTTCTTC
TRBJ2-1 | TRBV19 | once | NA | CASSWSGVNEQFF | TGTGCCAGTAGTTGGTCAGGGGTAAATGAGCAGTTCTTC
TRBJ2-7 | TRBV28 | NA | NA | CASSLARGSNYEQYF | TGTGCCAGCAGTCTAGCCAGGGGTTCCAACTACGAGCAGTACTTC
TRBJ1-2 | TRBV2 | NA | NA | CAATQGWEYYGYTF | TGTGCCGCTACTCAGGGGTGGGAGTACTATGGCTACACCTTC
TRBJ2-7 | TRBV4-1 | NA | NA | CASSPASEGYSYEQYF | TGCGCCAGCAGCCCAGCCTCGGAGGGATACTCCTACGAGCAGTACTTC
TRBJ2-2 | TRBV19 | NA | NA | CATTNTGELFF | TGTGCCACCACGAACACCGGGGAGCTGTTTTTT
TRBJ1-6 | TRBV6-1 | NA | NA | CASTVLALTSPLHF | TGTGCCAGCACGGTCCTTGCGCTTACTTCACCCCTCCACTTT
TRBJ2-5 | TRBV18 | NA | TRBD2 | CASSPTTGVAGSQETQYF | TGTGCCAGCTCACCAACCACGGGGGTAGCGGGCAGCCAAGAGACCCAGTACTTC
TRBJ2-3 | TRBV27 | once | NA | CASGGNTDTQYF | TGTGCCAGCGGGGGCAACACAGATACGCAGTATTTT
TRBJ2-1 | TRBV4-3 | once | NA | CASSPRDFSYNEQFF | TGCGCCAGCAGCCCCCGGGACTTCTCCTACAATGAGCAGTTCTTC
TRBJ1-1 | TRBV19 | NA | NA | CASSIARLGGVIAEAFF | TGTGCCAGTAGTATAGCCCGCTTGGGAGGGGTAATCGCTGAAGCTTTCTTT
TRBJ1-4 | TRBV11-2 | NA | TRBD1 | CASTGQATNEKLFF | TGTGCCAGCACAGGACAGGCAACTAATGAAAAACTGTTTTTT
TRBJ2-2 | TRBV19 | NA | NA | CASSILSPGELFF | TGTGCCAGTAGTATCCTCTCCCCCGGGGAGCTGTTTTTT
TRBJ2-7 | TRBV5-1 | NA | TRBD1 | CASSWGTGLNEQYF | TGCGCCAGCAGCTGGGGGACAGGTCTAAACGAGCAGTACTTC
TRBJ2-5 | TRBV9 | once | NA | CASSAPVAGWETQYF | TGTGCCAGCAGCGCCCCTGTTGCGGGGTGGGAGACCCAGTACTTC
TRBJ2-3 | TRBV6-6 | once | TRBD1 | CASSYAGDRDTQYF | TGTGCCAGCAGTTACGCCGGGGACAGAGATACGCAGTATTTT
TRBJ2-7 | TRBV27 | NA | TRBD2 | CASSLGTSGRKQYF | TGTGCCAGCAGTTTAGGGACTAGCGGGAGGAAGCAGTACTTC
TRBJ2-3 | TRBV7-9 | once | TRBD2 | CASSLPKGTSGGDTQYF | TGTGCCAGCAGCTTACCAAAAGGGACTAGCGGGGGAGATACGCAGTATTTT
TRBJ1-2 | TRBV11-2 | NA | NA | CASSFGRLGASGYTF | TGTGCCAGCAGCTTCGGGAGGTTAGGGGCTAGTGGCTACACCTTC
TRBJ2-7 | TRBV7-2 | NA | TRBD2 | CASSSQPSGLTYEQYF | TGTGCCAGCAGCTCACAGCCTAGCGGTCTAACCTACGAGCAGTACTTC
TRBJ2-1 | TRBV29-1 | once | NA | CSVRLSGEQFF | TGCAGCGTCCGACTATCGGGTGAGCAGTTCTTC
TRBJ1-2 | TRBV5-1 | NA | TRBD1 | CASSLGQGDGGYTF | TGCGCCAGCAGCTTGGGGCAGGGGGACGGTGGCTACACCTTC
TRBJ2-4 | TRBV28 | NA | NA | CASSPGNIQYF | TGTGCCAGCAGTCCCGGAAACATTCAGTACTTC
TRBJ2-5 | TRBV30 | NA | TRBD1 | CAWCTGAAVQETQYF | TGTGCCTGGTGCACAGGGGCCGCGGTCCAAGAGACCCAGTACTTC
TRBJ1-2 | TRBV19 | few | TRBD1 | CASKEGQGAYGYTF | TGTGCCAGTAAGGAGGGACAGGGCGCATACGGCTACACCTTC
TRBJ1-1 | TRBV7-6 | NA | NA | CASSPTRGAPEAFF | TGTGCCAGCAGCCCCACGCGGGGCGCCCCCGAAGCTTTCTTT
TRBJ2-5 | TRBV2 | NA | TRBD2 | CASRLTGTSGEETQYF | TGTGCCAGCAGATTAACCGGGACTAGCGGAGAAGAGACCCAGTACTTC
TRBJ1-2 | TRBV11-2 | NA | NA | CASTPGDGYTF | TGTGCCAGCACCCCGGGGGATGGCTACACCTTC
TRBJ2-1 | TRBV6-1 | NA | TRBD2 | CASNWVAGVRGFF | TGTGCCAGCAATTGGGTAGCGGGGGTTAGGGGGTTCTTC
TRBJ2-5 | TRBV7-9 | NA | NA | CASSEGVGGRETQYF | TGTGCCAGCAGCGAGGGGGTGGGGGGGCGAGAGACCCAGTACTTC
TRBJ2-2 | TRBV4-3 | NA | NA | CASSQPLIPASGRTGELFF | TGCGCCAGCAGCCAACCCCTTATCCCCGCGTCAGGGAGGACCGGGGAGCTGTTTTTT
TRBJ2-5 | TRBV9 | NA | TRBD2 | CASSVSGRFPSGETQYF | TGTGCCAGCAGCGTTAGCGGGAGGTTCCCATCAGGAGAGACCCAGTACTTC
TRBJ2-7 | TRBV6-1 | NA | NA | CASSALDSAYEQYF | TGTGCCAGCAGTGCTTTGGACTCTGCCTACGAGCAGTACTTC
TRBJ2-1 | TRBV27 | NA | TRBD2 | CASIGGLAGNNEQFF | TGTGCCAGCATAGGGGGACTAGCGGGCAACAATGAGCAGTTCTTC
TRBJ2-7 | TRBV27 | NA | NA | CASSLTPVVAEKQYF | TGTGCCAGCAGTTTAACCCCGGTGGTAGCGGAAAAGCAGTACTTC
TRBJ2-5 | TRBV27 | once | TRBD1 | CASGLRGPQETQYF | TGTGCCAGCGGATTGAGGGGGCCACAAGAGACCCAGTACTTC
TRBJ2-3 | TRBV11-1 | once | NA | CASSFLIDTQYF | TGTGCCAGCAGCTTCCTTATTGATACGCAGTATTTT
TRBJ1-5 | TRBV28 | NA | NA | CAIRPQVLSNQPQHF | TGTGCCATCCGTCCACAAGTCCTTAGCAATCAGCCCCAGCATTTT
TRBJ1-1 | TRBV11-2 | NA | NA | CASSQGNTEAFF | TGTGCCAGCTCCCAGGGGAACACTGAAGCTTTCTTT
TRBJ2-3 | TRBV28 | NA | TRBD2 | CASSPTRLASSTDTQYF | TGTGCCAGCAGTCCCACCCGACTAGCCTCTTCCACAGATACGCAGTATTTT
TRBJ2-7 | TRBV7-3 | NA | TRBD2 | CASSPRGTSGSLSSEQYF | TGTGCCAGCAGCCCGCGGGGGACTAGCGGGAGTCTGTCCTCCGAGCAGTACTTC
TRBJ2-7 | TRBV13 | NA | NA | CASSLGVGGVYF | TGTGCCAGCAGCTTGGGTGTAGGCGGTGTGTACTTC
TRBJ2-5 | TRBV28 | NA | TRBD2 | CASSRPSGSLEETQYF | TGTGCCAGCAGCCGTCCCAGCGGGAGTTTGGAAGAGACCCAGTACTTC
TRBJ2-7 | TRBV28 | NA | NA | CASSFEGAYEQYF | TGTGCCAGCAGTTTTGAAGGGGCCTACGAGCAGTACTTC
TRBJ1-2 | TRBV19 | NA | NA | CATKTGGVEGYTF | TGTGCCACCAAGACGGGGGGGGTAGAAGGCTACACCTTC
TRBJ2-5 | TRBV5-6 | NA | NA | CASSSLTGGLQETQYF | TGTGCCAGCAGCTCCCTCACGGGGGGCCTACAAGAGACCCAGTACTTC